A selection of T cell receptor beta chains follows, all from one sample in a study of T cells in Graves' hyperthyroidism and ophthalmopathy. TCRdb reprocessed the multiplex PCR reads via MiXCR and lists one record per CDR3 protein. This sample carries a few hundred thousand distinct CDR3 sequences, around 21% of them seen once, and the ten largest clones take roughly 29%. Sequences were obtained from blood. The receptors were gathered from a man aged 18 to 29 with Graves' hyperthyroidism. CDR3s include the opening cysteine and the closing phenylalanine or tryptophan. Each record gives: CDR3 length, J gene, D gene, V gene, clone size, CDR3 DNA, CDR3 protein. The D gene is left open where the match is weak. Part of the rows lack a size; the others show once, few, many or a class for expanded clones.

17 | TRBJ2-2 | TRBD2 | TRBV6-5 | many | TGTGCCAGCAGTTACTCTTGGACTAGCGGGGTTAACGGGGAGCTGTTTTTT | CASSYSWTSGVNGELFF
14 | TRBJ1-2 | TRBD1 | TRBV6-1 | many | TGTGCCAGCAGCAATCTACAGGGGACTGGTGGCTACACCTTC | CASSNLQGTGGYTF
14 | TRBJ2-5 | TRBD2 | TRBV28 | many | TGTGCCAGCACGCGGGAGGGAGGCCAAGAGACCCAGTACTTC | CASTREGGQETQYF
14 | TRBJ1-5 | - | TRBV28 | - | TGTGCCAGCAGTCCGCAGGGGCAAAGTCAGCCCCAGCATTTT | CASSPQGQSQPQHF
15 | TRBJ1-5 | TRBD1 | TRBV12-3/TRBV12-4 | many | TGTGCCAGCAGTGACCCAGGGGGCTTGTATCAGCCCCAGCATTTT | CASSDPGGLYQPQHF
15 | TRBJ2-7 | - | TRBV28 | many | TGTACCAGCAGCCGTTATGTCAGGTTGTCCTACGAGCAGTACTTC | CTSSRYVRLSYEQYF
14 | TRBJ1-2 | - | TRBV5-4 | few | TGTGCCAGCAGCCCCCTCGGGGAAATCTATGGCTACACCTTC | CASSPLGEIYGYTF
15 | TRBJ2-7 | TRBD1 | TRBV27 | few | TGTGCCAGCAGGGGGATGGGACAGGGCAAATACGAGCAGTACTTC | CASRGMGQGKYEQYF
15 | TRBJ2-3 | TRBD2 | TRBV11-2 | - | TGTGCCAGCAGCTCGAGACTAGCGGGCACAGATACGCAGTATTTT | CASSSRLAGTDTQYF
11 | TRBJ1-2 | - | TRBV20-1 | - | TGCAGTGCTAGGGGGGCCTATGGCTACACCTTC | CSARGAYGYTF
16 | TRBJ2-5 | TRBD2 | TRBV4-1 | - | TGCGCCAGCAGCCCCCCGGGACTAGCTAGGCAAGAGACCCAGTACTTC | CASSPPGLARQETQYF